The sequence of this TCR beta chain was determined in a study of vaccination effects on CD4 cells after COVID-19. Study outcomes and limitations: Clonal contraction was marked in infection- and vaccine-induced clones late after vaccination.

Generated by immunoSEQ multiplex PCR, the TCRdb table keeps only in-frame clones and is missing some. The top ten hold about 7.8% of the sample, which has tens of thousands of clones, around 79% seen once. Ahead of sequencing, the ViraFEST assay grew antigen-specific CD4+ T cells using viral peptide pools. Following a roughly ten-day culture, CD4+ T cells were purified. Participants got two doses of BNT162b2 or mRNA-1273 vaccine. Vaccinated recipients, who were negative for nucleocapsid antibodies, had no history of SARS-CoV-2 infection. Half-medium changes using IL-2 medium occurred on days 3 and 7. As to this clone: Its antigen is as yet unknown.

V gave up 4 bases and J gave up 4 bases; unmatched junction bases: 11. This CDR3 has 15 residues. Germline CDR1 and CDR2: SGHRS and YFSETQ. This rearrangement joins TRBV5-1 to TRBJ2-7; 7 bases line up with TRBD1. The receptor was isolated from a human donor who received a COVID-19 vaccine. Sequences were derived from CD4+ T cells from PBMCs cultured with SARS-CoV-2 spike peptides, sampled after COVID-19 vaccination. Written as DNA, the CDR3 is TGCGCCAGCAGCCTGGCCGCGACAGGGTTGTACGAGCAGTACTTC. It translates to CASSLAATGLYEQYF.